The 5 T cell receptor beta chains below come from one sample, sequenced in a study of Graves' ophthalmopathy and Graves' hyperthyroidism. The sequenced template was RNA, covering the TCR beta CDR3 region. Second-round multiplex PCR followed a first-round RT-PCR using HTBI primers. MiXCR, run by TCRdb on the multiplex PCR reads, gives a single entry per CDR3 protein. The sample records about 740,000 distinct CDR3 sequences, 40% being singletons. The sequenced sample consisted of peripheral blood. These receptors all stem from an adult man with Graves' ophthalmopathy.

This clonotype was recorded a few times. This sequence joins TRBV20-1 and TRBJ2-7; 9 nucleotides align to TRBD1. The germline gives CDR1 DFQATT, CDR2 SNEGSKA (reference sequence). The CDR3 contains 15 residues. V lost 4 bases to trimming and J lost 2 bases; unmatched junction nucleotides: 9. The CDR3 DNA reads TGCAGTGCTACAACTCCGGGACAGGGAGCCTACGAGCAGTACTTC. Its protein product is CSATTPGQGAYEQYF.

This clonotype has at least ten counts. This chain uses TRBV29-1 with TRBJ1-1; D perhaps matches TRBD1 (5 bases). CDR3 length: 12 residues. The V gene's germline CDR1 is SQVTM and CDR2 ANQGSEA. The V end was cut by 8 bases, the J end by 0 bases, with 10 bases between. The DNA of the CDR3 is TGCAGCCCACGACAGATGAACACTGAAGCTTTCTTT. Translated, it gives CSPRQMNTEAFF.

This clonotype was seen many times. This chain connects TRBV10-3 to TRBJ2-6; D is ambiguous. Trimming removed 0 bases at V and 3 bases at J, with 9 bases between. This CDR3 is 16 amino acids long. Per the germline V gene, CDR1 is ENHRY and CDR2 is SYGVKD. DNA of the CDR3: TGTGCCATCAGTGAGTCTACAAATGGTGGGGCCAACGTCCTGACTTTC. It translates to CAISESTNGGANVLTF.

Comment on this clonotype: An end of the junction differs from the germline gene, which may be a read error. V is TRBV2 and J is TRBJ1-5; D may be TRBD1 (6 bases). The V gene's germline CDR1 is SNHLY and CDR2 FYNNEI. The CDR3 consists of 14 residues. The CDR3 region is CAISEWGGSQPQHF. CDR3 DNA: TGTGCCATCAGTGAGTGGGGGGGCTCTCAGCCCCAGCATTTT. Full variable domain (missing parts from reference TRBV2 and TRBJ1-5): EPEVTQTPSHQVTQMGQEVILRCVPISNHLYFYWYRQILGQKVEFLVSFYNNEISEKSEIFDDQFSVERPDGSNFTLKIRSTKLEDSAMYFCAISEWGGSQPQHFGDGTRLSIL.

V usage is TRBV11-2 and J usage is TRBJ1-6; 7 bases fit TRBD1. V was clipped by 5 bases and J by 8 bases; unmatched bases: 9. Germline-derived CDR1 and CDR2 are SGHAT and FQNNGV. The CDR3 has 15 residues. The CDR3 is CASSQGGFRDSPLHF. In DNA form, the CDR3 reads TGTGCCAGCAGCCAGGGGGGGTTTCGGGATTCACCCCTCCACTTT.